These 20 T cell receptor beta chains originate from one sample sequenced in a study of cytomegalovirus exposure and HLA in healthy donors. Researchers ran the PCR with 60 Vbeta and 13 Jbeta primers. Using immunoSEQ multiplex PCR, the repertoire was profiled, and TCRdb retains in-frame clones only, with some absent. The data include about 43,000 clones; the top ten clones carry around 1.8%. Sequenced sample: PBMCs. The source of these receptors is a woman in her twenties or thirties in good health and CMV-seronegative.

The V call is TRBV5-1, the J call TRBJ1-2, with 7 bases identical to TRBD1. This CDR3 comprises 14 residues. Germline V gene lookup returns CDR1 SGHRS and CDR2 YFSETQ. With 4 bases clipped from V and 8 bases from J, the junction kept 11 bases outside the gene matches. CDR3 sequence reads: CASSLEGQDYGYTF. The CDR3 DNA is TGCGCCAGCAGCCTAGAAGGACAGGATTACGGCTACACCTTC.

The chain joins TRBV7-9 to TRBJ2-1; possibly TRBD1 for D (6 bases). Trimming removed 4 bases at V and 4 bases at J, with 11 bases between. CDR1 is SEHNR, CDR2 FQNEAQ, per germline (reference sequence). The CDR3 covers 14 residues. Here the CDR3 reads CASSYRDKYNEQFF. The CDR3 bases are TGTGCCAGCAGCTACCGGGACAAATACAATGAGCAGTTCTTC.

This sequence joins TRBV15 and TRBJ2-5; D is undetermined. V was shortened by 5 bases and J by 5 bases, with 18 bases between the two germline ends. Germline V gene data show CDR1 as LNHNV and CDR2 as YYDKDF (reference sequence). The CDR3 loop spans 15 amino acids. CDR3 DNA: TGTGCCACCAGCTCACCACTGGCCCGGCGGGAGACCCAGTACTTC. Translated, it gives CATSSPLARRETQYF. The full variable domain, rest sourced from reference TRBV15 and TRBJ2-5, is DAMVIQNPRYQVTQFGKPVTLSCSQTLNHNVMYWYQQKSSQAPKLLFHYYDKDFNNEADTPDNFQSRRPNTSFCFLDIRSPGLGDTAMYLCATSSPLARRETQYFGPGTRLLVL.

The rearrangement uses TRBV6-5 and TRBJ2-7; perhaps TRBD1 as D (6 bases). V lost 0 bases to trimming and J lost 2 bases, with 8 bases between them. The germline V gene has CDR1 MNHEY and CDR2 SVGAGI. This CDR3 has 14 residues. The CDR3 region has the DNA TGTGCCAGCAGTTACTCGACAGGCCCCTACGAGCAGTACTTC. Amino acid sequence: CASSYSTGPYEQYF.

V is TRBV5-5 and J is TRBJ2-7, with unresolved D. The ends were cut back, 3 bases at V and 3 bases at J, with 19 bases in the middle. The CDR3 runs to 16 residues. The germline V gene encodes CDR1 SGHKS and CDR2 YYEKEE (reference sequence). The CDR3 protein is CASSSRRIEYGYEQYF. DNA of the CDR3: TGTGCCAGCAGCTCCCGCAGGATTGAGTATGGCTACGAGCAGTACTTC. Based on the CDR3 plus reference TRBV5-5 and TRBJ2-7, the full variable domain is DAGVTQSPTHLIKTRGQQVTLRCSPISGHKSVSWYQQVLGQGPQFIFQYYEKEERGRGNFPDRFSARQFPNYSSELNVNALLLGDSALYLCASSSRRIEYGYEQYFGPGTRLTVT.

To note about this clone: One end of the junction does not line up with germline, which may come from a read error. V and J are TRBV29-1 and TRBJ2-1; D is undetermined. This CDR3 is built from 14 residues. Looked up from germline, CDR1 is SQVTM and CDR2 is ANQGSEA. CDR3 protein: CSVGLPTSYNEQFF. CDR3 DNA sequence: TGCAGCGTTGGATTGCCTACCTCCTATAATGAGCAGTTCTTC.

The V gene is TRBV4-1, the J gene TRBJ1-2; TRBD1 agrees at 7 bases. The CDR3 sequence is 15 residues long. J was trimmed by 1 base and V by 0 bases; bases with no gene match: 2. From germline, CDR1 is MGHRA and CDR2 YSYEKL. CDR3 sequence (DNA): TGCGCCAGCAGCCAAGACCAGGGGGTTAACTATGGCTACACCTTC. This gives the protein CASSQDQGVNYGYTF.

The V gene is TRBV10-3, the J gene TRBJ1-1, with TRBD1 matching over 8 bases. This CDR3 contains 15 residues. The ends lost 3 bases at V and 1 base at J; junction bases unmatched: 4. Germline CDR1 reads ENHRY; CDR2 reads SYGVKD. CDR3 residues: CAISEGQGKNTEAFF. For the CDR3, the DNA is TGTGCCATCAGTGAAGGACAGGGTAAGAACACTGAAGCTTTCTTT.

The chain uses TRBV9 and TRBJ2-2; 7 bases match TRBD2. The CDR3 extends over 16 amino acids. V lost 0 bases, J lost 4 bases, and 6 bases stayed unmatched. Per the germline V gene, CDR1 is SGDLS and CDR2 is YYNGEE. The DNA for the CDR3 is TGTGCCAGCAGCGTAGGGACTAGTCTTGTCACCGGGGAGCTGTTTTTT. This gives the protein CASSVGTSLVTGELFF.

The chain has TRBV4-1 and TRBJ1-5, with 8 bases that match TRBD1. The V gene end was trimmed by 1 base and the J gene end by 5 bases; junction bases not matched to a gene: 10. The CDR3 totals 17 residues. CDR1 MGHRA and CDR2 YSYEKL come from the germline V gene. The DNA for the CDR3 is TGCGCCAGCAGCCAAGCAGGGGGCGGTGGGGAGTATCAGCCCCAGCATTTT. Its translation is CASSQAGGGGEYQPQHF.

This rearrangement joins TRBV2 to TRBJ1-4, with 9 bases identical to TRBD1. Germline trimming cut 2 bases from V and 8 bases from J; bases unmatched to any gene: 12. CDR1 is SNHLY, CDR2 FYNNEI, per germline. CDR3 length: 17 amino acids. CDR3 in DNA: TGTGCCAGCAGTGAATTTGGGTGGGACAGGGAGGTAGAAAAACTGTTTTTT. This gives the protein CASSEFGWDREVEKLFF.

This sequence joins TRBV20-1 and TRBJ2-5, with D uncertain. The V and J ends lost 7 bases and 5 bases respectively, with 11 bases between them. CDR3 length equals 11 residues. Germline lookup yields CDR1 DFQATT and CDR2 SNEGSKA (reference sequence). The CDR3 sequence: CSVLAVETQYF. The CDR3 DNA reads as TGCAGTGTCCTTGCGGTGGAGACCCAGTACTTC.

V and J are TRBV18 and TRBJ2-7; 7 bases match TRBD1. CDR3 length: 15 residues. V gave up 0 bases and J gave up 9 bases; unmatched junction bases: 11. The germline gives CDR1 KGHSH, CDR2 LQKENI. CDR3 sequence reads: CASSPPGTEHRRQYF. Written as DNA, the CDR3 is TGTGCCAGCTCACCACCGGGGACAGAACATCGGCGGCAGTACTTC.

The chain has TRBV5-1 and TRBJ2-1, with 10 bases lining up with TRBD2. Germline loops: CDR1 SGHRS, CDR2 YFSETQ. The CDR3 covers 12 residues. With 3 bases clipped from V and 15 bases from J, the junction kept 6 bases outside the gene matches. This chain's CDR3 is CASSSTGTSVFF. For the CDR3, the DNA is TGCGCCAGCAGCTCCACCGGGACTAGCGTGTTCTTC.

The chain has TRBV6-5 and TRBJ2-3; the match to TRBD1 covers 8 bases. With V trimmed by 0 bases and J by 4 bases, 3 bases remained unmatched. Germline CDR1 is MNHEY and CDR2 is SVGAGI. The CDR3 is made up of 15 amino acids. The CDR3 sequence: CASSYSQGVADTQYF. The CDR3 DNA reads TGTGCCAGCAGTTACTCACAGGGGGTGGCAGATACGCAGTATTTT.

This rearrangement joins TRBV28 to TRBJ2-2; 8 nucleotides align to TRBD1. Losses at the gene ends were 7 bases for V and 2 bases for J; bases not matched to a gene: 9. The CDR3 has 16 amino acids. CDR1 is MDHEN and CDR2 is SYDVKM in the germline V gene. CDR3 sequence: CASTSSDRVNTGELFF. The CDR3 nucleotides are TGTGCCAGCACCTCATCGGACAGGGTAAACACCGGGGAGCTGTTTTTT.

The CDR3 DNA reads TGTGCCAGCAGTTTTTCGGGGTTGGATTACGAGCAGTACTTC. Translation gives CASSFSGLDYEQYF. The V and J genes are TRBV28 and TRBJ2-7; perhaps TRBD2 as D (5 bases). The CDR3 is 14 residues long. Germline assignment: CDR1 MDHEN and CDR2 SYDVKM. The ends were cut back, 3 bases at V and 4 bases at J, with 13 bases in the middle.

The CDR3 is CASSQFRETNEQFF. The CDR3 DNA sequence: TGCGCCAGCAGCCAGTTCCGGGAGACCAATGAGCAGTTCTTC. The V call is TRBV4-1, the J call TRBJ2-1, with D perhaps matching TRBD2 (6 bases). V was trimmed by 3 bases and J by 6 bases, leaving 12 bases between them. This CDR3 region has 14 residues. The germline V gene encodes CDR1 MGHRA and CDR2 YSYEKL.

This rearrangement joins TRBV29-1 to TRBJ2-2, with 7 bases matching TRBD2. The CDR3 consists of 15 residues. The germline V gene has CDR1 SQVTM and CDR2 ANQGSEA. V was clipped by 4 bases and J by 4 bases; unmatched bases: 9. CDR3 in amino acids: CSVVGEGGTTGELFF. CDR3 bases: TGCAGCGTTGTCGGTGAGGGAGGGACCACCGGGGAGCTGTTTTTT.

This chain connects TRBV6-1 to TRBJ1-5; 9 nucleotides match TRBD1. CDR1 and CDR2 (germline): MNHNS, SASEGT. The CDR3 extends over 17 amino acids. V lost 3 bases and J lost 0; bases outside the gene matches: 6. The CDR3 coding sequence is TGTGCCAGCAGTGACGGTTGGACAGGGGTTAGCAATCAGCCCCAGCATTTT. Translating gives CASSDGWTGVSNQPQHF.